Included here is one T cell receptor (beta chain) sequence, with context. Its antigen is unknown. The CDR3 totals 15 residues. The J segment lost 4 bases and the V segment lost 4 bases, leaving 8 bases of the junction unmatched. Template switching supplied a universal primer site; unique molecular identifiers were carried on the cDNA. TCRdb re-called the 5' RACE reads with MiXCR, one entry per CDR3 protein. The data contain about 890,000 distinct CDR3 sequences, roughly an eighth of them singletons. This entry belongs to a study of identical twins. Points from the study as a whole: Analyses of zero insertions could, in part, be confounded by invariant MAIT and iNKT cells. Out-of-frame sharing of TCR alpha in monozygotic twins was underestimated by models.

The sample was also reused in another study, on yellow fever vaccine responses in identical twins.

The chain couples TRBV12-3 or TRBV12-4 to TRBJ2-5, with 8 bases identical to TRBD2. The material sequenced was PBMCs. This clonotype was sampled from a woman under 30 in good health. CDR3 amino acids: CASSSFLAGGETQYF. For the CDR3, the DNA is TGTGCCAGCAGTTCCTTTCTAGCGGGCGGAGAGACCCAGTACTTC.